Listed below are T cell receptor beta chains from one sample, sequenced in a study of CD8 T cells in Susac syndrome. TCRdb processed the immunoSEQ multiplex PCR reads anew with MiXCR; each CDR3 protein has one entry. This sample has about 150,000 distinct CDR3 sequences, with approximately 94% found just once. The source material was CD4+ T cells from PBMCs. The receptors come from a human donor with Susac syndrome. Both conserved end residues are part of each CDR3. D genes are given only for firm matches. Clone size appears in some rows only: once, few, many, or a class for an expanded clone.

j_call d_call clone_size v_call cdr3_nt cdr3_aa
TRBJ1-3 NA NA TRBV29-1 TGCAGCGTTGGATTACAGAGGAGCTCTGGAAACACCATATATTTT CSVGLQRSSGNTIYF
TRBJ1-2 NA NA TRBV20-1 TGCAGTGCGGGACGGACAGAGGATGGCTACACCTTC CSAGRTEDGYTF
TRBJ1-2 NA NA TRBV9 TGTGCCAGCAGCGACGTAGCGGGAGGTGTCTACACCTTC CASSDVAGGVYTF
TRBJ2-1 TRBD2 NA TRBV11-1 TGTGCCAGCAGCCTCAGACTAGCGGGGGAACCTTACAATGAGCAGTTCTTC CASSLRLAGEPYNEQFF
TRBJ1-4 NA NA TRBV29-1 TGCAGCGTCCGCCCGGGCTACGATGAAAAACTGTTTTTT CSVRPGYDEKLFF
TRBJ2-1 NA NA TRBV12-3/TRBV12-4 TGTGCCAGCCGCGCGACCCCTGCAATGACGGAGCAGTTCTTC CASRATPAMTEQFF
TRBJ1-5 NA NA TRBV12-3/TRBV12-4 TGTGCCAGCAGACGTGGGGCCAACGGTCAGCCCCAGCATTTT CASRRGANGQPQHF
TRBJ2-2 NA NA TRBV15 TGTGCCACCAGCCGAACTACTGCACTGCTGAACACCGGGGAGCTGTTTTTT CATSRTTALLNTGELFF
TRBJ1-1 NA NA TRBV5-1 TGCGCCAGCAGTCGGACGGCCGATGAAGCTTTCTTT CASSRTADEAFF
TRBJ1-1 TRBD1 NA TRBV28 TGTGCCAGCAGTCCTTTAGACAGGGGGACAAGGAACACTGAAGCTTTCTTT CASSPLDRGTRNTEAFF
TRBJ2-7 TRBD2 NA TRBV7-9 TGTGCCAGCAGCAGTTTTAGCGGGGCGGGCGAGCAGTACTTC CASSSFSGAGEQYF
TRBJ2-5 NA NA TRBV11-2 TGTGCCAGCCGACGCGGGGTAGGGGGAGAGACCCAGTACTTC CASRRGVGGETQYF
TRBJ2-2 NA NA TRBV2 TGTGCCAGCAATCCCAAAGGGACTAACACCGGGGAGCTGTTTTTT CASNPKGTNTGELFF
TRBJ1-2 NA NA TRBV20-1 TGCAGTGCTGGTTCCGGGACCCAGTATGGCTACACCTTC CSAGSGTQYGYTF
TRBJ2-7 NA NA TRBV25-1 TGTGCCAGCAGTGCCATTGGGTCTACTGGGCAGTACTTC CASSAIGSTGQYF
TRBJ1-2 TRBD1 NA TRBV12-3/TRBV12-4 TGTGCCAGCAGGGACAGGGATGGCTACACCTTC CASRDRDGYTF
TRBJ2-1 NA NA TRBV20-1 TGCAGTGCCAAGATAGCGGACAATGAGCAGTTCTTC CSAKIADNEQFF
TRBJ2-3 TRBD2 NA TRBV14 TGTGCCAGCAGCCCCTTCTCCGGCGGGGGGGCCACAGATACGCAGTATTTT CASSPFSGGGATDTQYF
TRBJ2-4 TRBD1 NA TRBV20-1 TGCAGTGCTGGGGACAGGCGTGATTTCATTCAGTACTTC CSAGDRRDFIQYF
TRBJ2-7 NA once TRBV21-1 TGTGCCAGCAGCAATCTAAACCGGACAGGACCCTACGAGCAGTACTTC CASSNLNRTGPYEQYF
TRBJ2-5 NA NA TRBV6-5 TGTGCCAGCAGTCACCACGAACGGGGCAAAGAGACCCAGTACTTC CASSHHERGKETQYF
TRBJ2-1 TRBD2 NA TRBV7-2 TGTGCCAGCAACCGAGGACTAGCGGGGAATGAGCAGTTCTTC CASNRGLAGNEQFF
TRBJ2-1 TRBD1 NA TRBV29-1 TGCAGCGTTGCTCCCGGACAGGGTTTCACTGAGCAGTTCTTC CSVAPGQGFTEQFF
TRBJ2-7 NA once TRBV20-1 TGCAGTGCTAGAGATCGGTCTAGCCGGAACGAGCAGTACTTC CSARDRSSRNEQYF
TRBJ1-4 NA NA TRBV7-8 TGTGCCAGCAGCTGGCGGGCTGCAACTAATGAAAAACTGTTTTTT CASSWRAATNEKLFF
TRBJ2-3 TRBD1 NA TRBV29-1 TGCAGCGTGGGACAGGGGCTCGGCACAGATACGCAGTATTTT CSVGQGLGTDTQYF
TRBJ2-4 NA NA TRBV12-5 TGTGCTCCCCTGAGCGGCTTAGCCAAAAACATTCAGTACTTC CAPLSGLAKNIQYF
TRBJ2-1 NA few TRBV29-1 TGCAGCGTTGACCCGCTAGCGCCGGGGGAGCAGTTCTTC CSVDPLAPGEQFF
TRBJ2-4 TRBD1 few TRBV11-2 TGTGCCAGCAGCTTTCAACGGGACAGGAGAAACATTCAGTACTTC CASSFQRDRRNIQYF
TRBJ1-1 NA NA TRBV7-9 TGTGCCAGCAGCTACTGGACGACCTTATCTGAAGCTTTCTTT CASSYWTTLSEAFF
TRBJ2-7 NA once TRBV18 TGTGCCAGCTCACCCGGCCGGCAGGTCCCAAGTGAGCAGTACTTC CASSPGRQVPSEQYF
TRBJ2-1 TRBD1 NA TRBV20-1 TGCAGTGCAACTACCCCGGGACAGGGTCTCGATGAGCAGTTCTTC CSATTPGQGLDEQFF
TRBJ2-7 TRBD2 once TRBV11-2 TGTGCCAGCAGCTTAGAGGAACTAGCGCATTACGAGCAGTACTTC CASSLEELAHYEQYF
TRBJ2-5 NA NA TRBV29-1 TGCAGCGTGCAGGAAGAGACCCAGTACTTC CSVQEETQYF
TRBJ1-4 NA NA TRBV20-1 TGCAGTGCTAAGGGGTCGGGGGCCGAGTTTGAAAAACTGTTTTTT CSAKGSGAEFEKLFF
TRBJ2-7 NA NA TRBV5-1 TGCGCCAGCAGCTTGGAGAGGAGTTCGTCCTACGAGCAGTACTTC CASSLERSSSYEQYF
TRBJ1-5 NA NA TRBV15 TGTGCCACCAGCAGAGATACGGAGCCCCAGCATTTT CATSRDTEPQHF
TRBJ2-5 NA NA TRBV5-4 TGTGCCAGCAGCTCCACAGTTCAAGAGACCCAGTACTTC CASSSTVQETQYF
TRBJ2-5 NA NA TRBV21-1 TGTGCCAGCCGCGGGACTAGCGGGGCCCAGTACCAAGAGACCCAGTACTTC CASRGTSGAQYQETQYF
TRBJ1-5 TRBD1 NA TRBV6-4 TGTGCCAGCAGGGAGGACAGGGTGGTTCAGCCCCAGCATTTT CASREDRVVQPQHF
TRBJ2-3 NA NA TRBV29-1 TGCAGCGTCCATTGGGGGAGCGGGCATAGCACAGATACGCAGTATTTT CSVHWGSGHSTDTQYF
TRBJ2-6 NA NA TRBV6-1 TGTGCCAGCAGCCCCCGGGGGTGGGGGCCTGGGGCCAACGTCCTGACTTTC CASSPRGWGPGANVLTF
TRBJ2-5 TRBD2 NA TRBV3-1 TGTGCCAGCAGTCCACACGGGGGAGGGCCAGAGACCCAGTACTTC CASSPHGGGPETQYF
TRBJ1-5 NA once TRBV28 TGTGCCAGCAGTTTTATGTATCAGCCCCAGCATTTT CASSFMYQPQHF
TRBJ2-2 NA NA TRBV29-1 TGCAGCGCCGGCTCCCAGTCGACCGGGGAGCTGTTTTTT CSAGSQSTGELFF
TRBJ2-3 NA NA TRBV13 TGTGCCAGCAGCTTAAGGGCCCTCTCCACAGATACGCAGTATTTT CASSLRALSTDTQYF
TRBJ2-7 TRBD1 NA TRBV5-1 TGCGCCAGCAGCTTGGGACAGGGGAGTTCGGACGAGCAGTACTTC CASSLGQGSSDEQYF
TRBJ2-5 NA NA TRBV19 TGTGCCAGTAGTATGGACAGAGCCCAAGAGACCCAGTACTTC CASSMDRAQETQYF
TRBJ2-1 TRBD2 NA TRBV20-1 TGCAGTGCCAGAGGACTAGCGAGCCCTAATGAGCAGTTCTTC CSARGLASPNEQFF
TRBJ2-1 NA NA TRBV4-1 TGCGCCAGCAGCCAAGATCAGGGGGGCGCTAGGAATGAGCAGTTCTTC CASSQDQGGARNEQFF
TRBJ2-1 NA NA TRBV6-2/TRBV6-3 TGTGCCAGCAGCCGAAGCTCCTACAATGAGCAGTTCTTC CASSRSSYNEQFF
TRBJ2-5 NA NA TRBV18 TGTGCCAGCTCACCGGTTGTGGCACAGGGAGAGACCCAGTACTTC CASSPVVAQGETQYF
TRBJ1-2 TRBD1 NA TRBV12-3/TRBV12-4 TGTGCCAGCAGCCATCGTTCCAGGGGGCTTATTATCGGGAGCAATTATGGCTACACCTTC CASSHRSRGLIIGSNYGYTF
TRBJ2-6 TRBD1 NA TRBV6-2/TRBV6-3 TGTGCCAGCAGTTACGTGGGACAGGGGAGCCCTGGGGCCAACGTCCTGACTTTC CASSYVGQGSPGANVLTF
TRBJ2-7 TRBD2 NA TRBV20-1 TGCAGTGCTAGAAGCGGGAGGGCCTACGAGCAGTACTTC CSARSGRAYEQYF
TRBJ2-1 TRBD1 NA TRBV12-3/TRBV12-4 TGTGCCAGCAGTTGGGGGACAGCCTCCTACAATGAGCAGTTCTTC CASSWGTASYNEQFF
TRBJ2-1 NA NA TRBV10-1 TGCGCCAGCAGTGTAGGGGGGACAGCTTACAATGAGCAGTTCTTC CASSVGGTAYNEQFF
TRBJ2-7 NA NA TRBV5-6 TGTGCCAGCAGCTTGACTGTCTACGAGCAGTACTTC CASSLTVYEQYF
TRBJ1-2 NA NA TRBV12-3/TRBV12-4 TGTGCCAGCAGGAGGAGAACAGAAAGCGGCTACACCTTC CASRRRTESGYTF
TRBJ2-3 NA NA TRBV9 TGTGCCAGCAGCGTAGGATCGACAGGCACAGATACGCAGTATTTT CASSVGSTGTDTQYF